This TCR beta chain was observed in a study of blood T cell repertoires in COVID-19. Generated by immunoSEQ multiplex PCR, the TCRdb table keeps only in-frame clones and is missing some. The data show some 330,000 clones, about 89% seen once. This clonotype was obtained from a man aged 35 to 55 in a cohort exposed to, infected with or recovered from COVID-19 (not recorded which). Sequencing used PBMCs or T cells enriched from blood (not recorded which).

The CDR3 sequence is CASSFGTRLGELFF. Written as DNA, the CDR3 is TGTGCCAGCAGTTTCGGGACTAGGTTAGGGGAGCTGTTTTTT. The chain employs TRBV28 and TRBJ2-2; 8 nucleotides agree with TRBD2. The V and J ends lost 3 bases and 8 bases, in that order; junction bases with no gene match: 5. The CDR3 runs 14 residues. CDR1 and CDR2 (germline): MDHEN, SYDVKM.